Below, 30 T cell receptor beta chains from the same sample are listed, as sequenced in a study of shared clonotypes between healthy human individuals. Data came from immunoSEQ multiplex PCR; TCRdb stores just in-frame clones and leaves some out. This table has 1.4 million or so clones, roughly 98.5% appearing once. The sample consisted of naive CD4+ T cells sorted from blood. Subset noted: CD45RA+ positively selected. These receptors all come from a man aged 30-40 years in good health.

This chain links TRBV29-1 with TRBJ2-4; D gene unclear. The CDR3 consists of 13 residues. Trimming removed 7 bases at V and 2 bases at J, with 12 bases between. Germline V CDR1 and CDR2: SQVTM, ANQGSEA. DNA of the CDR3: TGCAGCGCATCGTCCCGAACCAAAAACATTCAGTACTTC. Translation gives CSASSRTKNIQYF.

As regards this clone: This same CDR3 is encoded by further DNA sequences in the sample. The V and J genes are TRBV5-1 and TRBJ2-7; TRBD1 aligns across 8 bases. The ends lost 2 bases at V and 2 bases at J; junction bases unmatched: 0. The germline V gene encodes CDR1 SGHRS and CDR2 YFSETQ. This CDR3 spans 13 amino acids. In DNA form, the CDR3 reads TGCGCCAGCAGCTTCAGGGGGCCCTACGAGCAGTACTTC. This translates into CASSFRGPYEQYF.

DNA for the CDR3: TGTGCCAGCAGTTCCGGACTTCCGCAGTTCTTC. Translating gives CASSSGLPQFF. The J gene is TRBJ2-1, the V gene TRBV28, with D possibly being TRBD2 (5 bases). The CDR3 extends over 11 amino acids. V shed 4 bases and J shed 12 bases, with 10 bases lying between them. Germline assignment: CDR1 MDHEN and CDR2 SYDVKM.

This clone was picked up one time. The V call is TRBV20-1, the J call TRBJ1-1; D call uncertain. V was cut by 6 bases and J by 3 bases, with 8 bases left in between. Germline V gives CDR1 DFQATT, CDR2 SNEGSKA (reference sequence). This CDR3 has 11 residues. The CDR3 nucleotides read TGCAGTGCCCGCCAAGACACTGAAGCTTTCTTT. It encodes CSARQDTEAFF.

This clone was seen more than once but under ten times. The sample holds other DNA sequences that translate to the same CDR3. V is TRBV5-1 and J is TRBJ1-1; D unresolved. The ends were cut back, 2 bases at V and 1 base at J, with 6 bases in the middle. In germline, CDR1 is SGHRS, CDR2 YFSETQ. This CDR3 is 13 amino acids long. The CDR3 DNA reads as TGCGCCAGCAGCTTCCAGGAGAACACTGAAGCTTTCTTT. This encodes CASSFQENTEAFF.

The chain carries TRBV5-1 and TRBJ2-1; D may be TRBD2 (6 bases). Looked up from germline, CDR1 is SGHRS and CDR2 is YFSETQ. With 2 bases removed from V and 0 bases from J, the gap between germline ends came to 12 bases. The CDR3 has 16 amino acids. Here the CDR3 reads CASSLTSQSSYNEQFF. The DNA of the CDR3 is TGCGCCAGCAGCTTAACTAGCCAAAGCTCCTACAATGAGCAGTTCTTC.

This chain links TRBV29-1 with TRBJ2-5; D not certain. The length of the CDR3 is 11 residues. V lost 4 bases and J lost 3, with 6 bases in between. Germline values: CDR1 SQVTM, CDR2 ANQGSEA. The DNA of the CDR3 is TGCAGCGTTGTTGCAGAAGAGACCCAGTACTTC. This encodes CSVVAEETQYF.

The sample holds one count of this clone. This chain links TRBV27 with TRBJ2-7; 10 bases match TRBD1. After removal of 6 bases from V and 4 bases from J, the junction contained 6 bases not matched to a gene. This CDR3 is 14 amino acids long. Germline V gives CDR1 MNHEY, CDR2 SMNVEV (reference sequence). The CDR3 DNA follows: TGTGCCAGCAGCCGACAGGGGGCGTCTTACGAGCAGTACTTC. It translates to CASSRQGASYEQYF.

The chain links TRBV28 to TRBJ2-7, with D possibly being TRBD2 (6 bases). Trimming left V 5 bases short and J 3 bases short, with 11 bases between. The CDR3 contains 13 residues. Germline values: CDR1 MDHEN, CDR2 SYDVKM. CDR3 nucleotide sequence: TGTGCCAGCAGTGTTAGGAGGGTCTACGAGCAGTACTTC. Protein product: CASSVRRVYEQYF.

The rearrangement uses TRBV5-4 and TRBJ2-1, with 8 nucleotides matching TRBD1. V dropped 4 bases and J dropped 3; count of bases not matched to a gene: 6. Germline loops: CDR1 SGHNT, CDR2 YYREEE (reference sequence). The CDR3 sequence is 15 residues long. CDR3: CASSVPGQDYNEQFF. The CDR3 DNA sequence: TGTGCCAGCAGCGTCCCGGGACAGGACTACAATGAGCAGTTCTTC.

Regarding this clone: One junction end disagrees with the germline gene, perhaps due to a read error. This chain links TRBV7-7 with TRBJ2-5; D is unclear. The CDR3 runs to 14 residues. CDR1 and CDR2 from the germline V gene are SSHAT and FNYEAQ (reference sequence). CDR3 DNA sequence: TGTGCTAGCAGCTTAATTGGCTACCAAGAGACCCAGTACTTC. Protein: CASSLIGYQETQYF.

The chain recombines TRBV9 with TRBJ2-2; tentatively, D is TRBD1 (6 bases). The CDR3 spans 16 residues. Germline CDR1 is SGDLS and CDR2 is YYNGEE. Trimming stripped 0 bases from V and 7 bases from J, with 16 bases between. CDR3 coding DNA: TGTGCCAGCAGCGTAGTACAGGGTGGTTACATCGGGGAGCTGTTTTTT. This codes for CASSVVQGGYIGELFF.

The chain employs TRBV13 and TRBJ2-3; a possible D gene is TRBD2 (5 bases). This CDR3 is built from 15 residues. Trimming took 2 bases from V and 5 from J, leaving 14 bases between them. Germline V lookup: CDR1 PRHDT, CDR2 FYEKMQ (reference sequence). The CDR3 nucleotides read TGTGCCAGCAGCTTATTCCGCGTCGAGGGAGATACGCAGTATTTT. This gives the protein CASSLFRVEGDTQYF.

The V gene is TRBV30, the J gene TRBJ2-7; D may correspond to TRBD1 or TRBD2 (5 bases each). This CDR3 region has 13 residues. Trimming removed 7 bases from V and 4 bases from J, with 17 bases in between. Germline V CDR1 and CDR2: GTSNPN, SVGIG (reference sequence). CDR3 region: CALPGPSSYEQYF. The CDR3, as DNA: TGTGCCTTGCCGGGACCTTCTTCATACGAGCAGTACTTC. Combining the CDR3 with reference TRBV30 and TRBJ2-7 gives the whole variable domain SQTIHQWPATLVQPVGSPLSLECTVEGTSNPNLYWYRQAAGRGLQLLFYSVGIGQISSEVPQNLSASRPQDRQFILSSKKLLLSDSGFYLCALPGPSSYEQYFGPGTRLTVT.

The chain combines TRBV9 with TRBJ2-7, with D tentatively TRBD1 (6 bases). CDR3 size: 13 residues. Germline CDR1 and CDR2: SGDLS and YYNGEE. V lost 2 bases and J lost 5, with 11 bases in between. CDR3 protein: CASSVAHRDEQYF. CDR3 DNA: TGTGCCAGCAGCGTGGCCCACAGGGACGAGCAGTACTTC.

The count of this clone is one. The CDR3 region is CASSLGQGPESGNTIYF. Written as DNA, the CDR3 is TGCGCCAGCAGCTTGGGGCAAGGACCAGAATCTGGAAACACCATATATTTT. The chain links TRBV5-1 to TRBJ1-3; D gene ambiguous. Trimming pared 0 bases from V and 1 base from J, leaving 14 bases between. Per the germline V gene, CDR1 is SGHRS and CDR2 is YFSETQ. The CDR3 is 17 amino acids. The variable domain in full, completed from reference TRBV5-1 and TRBJ1-3, reads KAGVTQTPRYLIKTRGQQVTLSCSPISGHRSVSWYQQTPGQGLQFLFEYFSETQRNKGNFPGRFSGRQFSNSRSEMNVSTLELGDSALYLCASSLGQGPESGNTIYFGEGSWLTVV.

The genes are TRBV28 and TRBJ2-1, with TRBD2 identical over 7 bases. The CDR3 consists of 12 residues. The V gene's germline CDR1 is MDHEN and CDR2 SYDVKM. J gave up 7 bases and V 10 bases, and 7 bases lay outside the gene matches. CDR3 in amino acids: CAIVGGWNEQFF. The CDR3 nucleotides read TGTGCCATCGTCGGGGGGTGGAATGAGCAGTTCTTC. The whole variable domain, filled in from reference TRBV28 and TRBJ2-1, reads DVKVTQSSRYLVKRTGEKVFLECVQDMDHENMFWYRQDPGLGLRLIYFSYDVKMKEKGDIPEGYSVSREKKERFSLILESASTNQTSMYLCAIVGGWNEQFFGPGTRLTVL.

V and J are TRBV29-1 and TRBJ2-6; TRBD2 might be the D (5 bases). CDR1 and CDR2 from the germline V gene are SQVTM and ANQGSEA. Between the trimmed V and J ends, which lost 4 bases and 3 bases, there was a span of 16 bases. This CDR3 has 16 residues. CDR3 in DNA: TGCAGCGTTGGTATGGGATCCGGGGATGGGGCCAACGTCCTGACTTTC. This gives the protein CSVGMGSGDGANVLTF.

The chain carries TRBV9 and TRBJ2-6; maybe TRBD2 (5 bases). Germline loops: CDR1 SGDLS, CDR2 YYNGEE. Trimming took 0 bases from V and 3 from J, leaving 7 bases between them. The CDR3 is 15 amino acids. CDR3 in DNA: TGTGCCAGCAGCGTAGCCGGGAATGGGGCCAACGTCCTGACTTTC. Protein: CASSVAGNGANVLTF.

V and J are TRBV28 and TRBJ2-7; tentatively, D is TRBD1 or TRBD2 (5 bases each). Germline lookup yields CDR1 MDHEN and CDR2 SYDVKM. CDR3 length equals 14 residues. V was cut by 6 bases and J by 0 bases, with 12 bases left in between. In nucleotides, the CDR3 is TGTGCCAGCAGACCTACCGGGACCTCCTACGAGCAGTACTTC. This translates into CASRPTGTSYEQYF.

The chain employs TRBV9 and TRBJ2-5, with a tentative D call TRBD2 (6 bases). CDR1 is SGDLS and CDR2 is YYNGEE in the germline V gene. Trimming took off 0 bases at V and 13 bases at J, with 16 bases between the two ends. The CDR3 totals 13 residues. CDR3 sequence (DNA): TGTGCCAGCAGCGTAGATACGGGGGAGGTCGTGTACTTC. This encodes CASSVDTGEVVYF. The whole variable domain, filled in from reference TRBV9 and TRBJ2-5, reads DSGVTQTPKHLITATGQRVTLRCSPRSGDLSVYWYQQSLDQGLQFLIQYYNGEERAKGNILERFSAQQFPDLHSELNLSSLELGDSALYFCASSVDTGEVVYFGPGTRLLVL.

This clone was seen just once. The chain couples TRBV7-9 to TRBJ1-1, with 7 bases that match TRBD1. Germline V gene sequence: CDR1 SEHNR, CDR2 FQNEAQ (reference sequence). The junction had 12 bases not matched to a gene; V was cut back by 5 bases and J by 0 bases. The CDR3 is 17 residues long. As DNA, the CDR3 is TGTGCCAGCAGCCGTTCGAACAGGGGAGGGGTGAACACTGAAGCTTTCTTT. This codes for CASSRSNRGGVNTEAFF.

The chain is built from TRBV11-2 and TRBJ2-7; a weak D match, TRBD2 (5 bases). CDR1 SGHAT and CDR2 FQNNGV come from the germline V gene. V was cut by 5 bases and J by 3 bases, with 14 bases left in between. The CDR3 spans 14 residues. The CDR3 protein is CASSRSGGFYEQYF. The DNA for the CDR3 is TGTGCCAGCAGCCGTTCAGGAGGATTCTACGAGCAGTACTTC.

This sequence joins TRBV25-1 and TRBJ2-3; 8 positions match TRBD2. CDR3 length: 16 amino acids. V shed 3 bases, J shed 10 bases, and the junction held 15 bases outside the gene matches. The germline gives CDR1 MGHDK, CDR2 SYGVNS. The CDR3 protein is CASSDRVAGRPHSQYF. CDR3 bases: TGTGCCAGCAGTGATCGAGTAGCGGGAAGACCTCATTCGCAGTATTTT.

Details on this clone: Other DNA sequences within the sample encode an identical CDR3. This chain connects TRBV28 to TRBJ2-3; 8 bases are a match to TRBD2. The junction had 2 bases not matched to a gene; V was cut back by 3 bases and J by 0 bases. This CDR3 is 15 amino acids long. Germline CDR1 and CDR2: MDHEN and SYDVKM. This CDR3 is CASSFPSGSTDTQYF. The CDR3 DNA sequence: TGTGCCAGCAGTTTTCCTAGCGGGAGCACAGATACGCAGTATTTT.

The V call is TRBV7-6, the J call TRBJ1-1, with 8 bases identical to TRBD1. There are 14 residues in the CDR3. The J segment lost 4 bases and the V segment lost 5 bases, leaving 6 bases of the junction unmatched. Germline CDR1 SGHVS, CDR2 FNYEAQ. The chain's CDR3 is CASSPTGGPTEAFF. In DNA, the CDR3 is TGTGCCAGCAGCCCAACAGGGGGACCCACTGAAGCTTTCTTT. The full variable domain, with the rest looked up from reference TRBV7-6 and TRBJ1-1, is GAGVSQSPRYKVTKRGQDVALRCDPISGHVSLYWYRQALGQGPEFLTYFNYEAQQDKSGLPNDRFSAERPEGSISTLTIQRTEQRDSAMYRCASSPTGGPTEAFFGQGTRLTVV.

In DNA form, the CDR3 reads TGCGCCAGCAGCCAAGTATTGAATGAGCAGTTCTTC. Protein: CASSQVLNEQFF. V is TRBV4-1 and J is TRBJ2-1; D call uncertain. In germline, CDR1 is MGHRA, CDR2 YSYEKL. Trimming cost V 1 base and J 7 bases, with 5 bases left between them. CDR3 length: 12 residues.

The rearrangement joins TRBV5-1 to TRBJ2-7; D uncertain. This CDR3 is built from 13 residues. V gave up 3 bases and J gave up 2 bases, with 9 bases separating them. From germline, CDR1 is SGHRS and CDR2 YFSETQ. The CDR3 reads CASSSDVAYEQYF. DNA of the CDR3: TGCGCCAGCAGCTCCGACGTAGCCTACGAGCAGTACTTC.

Concerning this clone: This CDR3 is also generated by other DNA sequences in the sample. The chain employs TRBV18 and TRBJ1-4, with 7 bases that match TRBD1. Per the germline V gene, CDR1 is KGHSH and CDR2 is LQKENI. Trimming took 0 bases from V and 3 from J; bases not matched to a gene: 1. This CDR3 comprises 15 residues. The CDR3 here is CASSPPGQSNEKLFF. The CDR3 nucleotides read TGTGCCAGCTCACCACCGGGACAGTCTAATGAAAAACTGTTTTTT.

The genes are TRBV18 and TRBJ2-7, with D possibly matching TRBD1 (6 bases). Looked up from germline, CDR1 is KGHSH and CDR2 is LQKENI. This CDR3 comprises 13 residues. Between the trimmed V and J ends, which lost 4 bases and 2 bases, there was a span of 9 bases. CDR3 bases: TGTGCCAGCTCACGGGACAAACCCTACGAGCAGTACTTC. Translating it yields CASSRDKPYEQYF.